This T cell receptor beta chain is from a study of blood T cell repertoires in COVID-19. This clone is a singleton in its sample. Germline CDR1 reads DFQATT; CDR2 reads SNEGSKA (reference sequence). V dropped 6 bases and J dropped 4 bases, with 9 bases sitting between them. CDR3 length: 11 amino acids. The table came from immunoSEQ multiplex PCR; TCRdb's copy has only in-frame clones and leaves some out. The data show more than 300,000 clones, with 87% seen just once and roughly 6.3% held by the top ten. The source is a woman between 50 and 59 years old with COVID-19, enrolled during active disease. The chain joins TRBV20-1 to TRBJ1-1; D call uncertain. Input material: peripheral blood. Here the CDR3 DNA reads TGCAGTGCCTCCCGGGGCACTGAAGCTTTCTTT. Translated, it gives CSASRGTEAFF.